This record covers a single TCR beta chain. CDR1 is MNHNS, CDR2 SASEGT, per germline. The V gene end was trimmed by 0 bases and the J gene end by 2 bases; junction bases not matched to a gene: 11. The CDR3 has 18 amino acids. This specimen belongs to a study of cytomegalovirus exposure and HLA in healthy donors. Overall study context: The 550 to 800 first-cohort repertoires and the approximately 110 validation repertoires shared the same platform, a later analysis reported.

Profiling relied on immunoSEQ multiplex PCR, and the TCRdb table lists in-frame clones only, not all of them. This table holds roughly 130,000 clones, nearly 90% found once. The validation cohort, a group of roughly 120 subjects, included the donors and was separate from the roughly 670-subject first cohort. Specimen: PBMCs. The genes are TRBV6-1 and TRBJ2-7, with 9 positions matching TRBD2. This TCR was recovered from a woman aged 18-35 years in good health and CMV-seropositive. The CDR3 DNA reads as TGTGCCAGCAGTGAAGCCCCCGCGGCTAGCGGGATTCCCTACGAGCAGTACTTC. Amino acids: CASSEAPAASGIPYEQYF.